Each of the 15 T cell receptor beta chains below was sequenced from the same sample in a study of cytomegalovirus exposure and HLA in healthy donors. The primer mix had 60 Vbeta and 13 Jbeta primers. Clones were sequenced by immunoSEQ multiplex PCR, and TCRdb holds only the in-frame ones, with some missing. The data contain fewer than 200,000 clones, less than 80% of them seen just once; the ten biggest clones take up roughly 0.82%. Input material: PBMCs. The receptor set was obtained from a female donor in good health and CMV-seronegative.

The V and J genes are TRBV6-1 and TRBJ1-2; no clear D gene. V lost 2 bases, J lost 3 bases, and 4 bases lay in between. Germline CDR1 MNHNS, CDR2 SASEGT. The CDR3 runs 12 residues. The CDR3: CASSERYYGYTF. The DNA for the CDR3 is TGTGCCAGCAGTGAACGGTACTATGGCTACACCTTC.

The chain couples TRBV6-5 to TRBJ1-2; D perhaps matches TRBD1 (6 bases). Germline V gene sequence: CDR1 MNHEY, CDR2 SVGAGI. V was cut by 5 bases and J by 0 bases, with 10 bases left in between. The CDR3 consists of 14 residues. DNA for the CDR3: TGTGCCAGCAGTCAGGGGTGGGCTAACTATGGCTACACCTTC. Translated: CASSQGWANYGYTF.

The rearrangement uses TRBV27 and TRBJ2-7; 12 bases agree with TRBD2. The trim removed 3 bases at V and 5 bases at J, leaving 5 bases unmatched. CDR3 length equals 15 residues. Germline lookup yields CDR1 MNHEY and CDR2 SMNVEV (reference sequence). DNA for the CDR3: TGTGCCAGCAGTTTGGGTACTAGCGGGAGGAACGAGCAGTACTTC. This gives the protein CASSLGTSGRNEQYF.

This chain links TRBV5-1 with TRBJ1-6; D is unresolved. V lost 0 bases to trimming and J lost 4 bases, with 11 bases between them. The CDR3 is 16 residues long. Germline CDR1 is SGHRS and CDR2 is YFSETQ. The CDR3 sequence: CASSLAGPLYNSPLHF. The CDR3 DNA sequence: TGCGCCAGCAGCTTGGCCGGTCCCTTATATAATTCACCCCTCCACTTT. Full variable domain (remainder filled in from reference TRBV5-1 and TRBJ1-6): KAGVTQTPRYLIKTRGQQVTLSCSPISGHRSVSWYQQTPGQGLQFLFEYFSETQRNKGNFPGRFSGRQFSNSRSEMNVSTLELGDSALYLCASSLAGPLYNSPLHFGNGTRLTVT.

J is TRBJ2-7 and V is TRBV4-2; 12 nucleotides align to TRBD2. With V trimmed by 2 bases and J by 2 bases, 22 bases remained unmatched. The CDR3 spans 22 residues. Per the germline V gene, CDR1 is LGHNA and CDR2 is YNFKEQ. CDR3 nucleotide sequence: TGTGCCAGCAGCCAAATCAAGACAGGGGCCGGGACTAGCGGGCTCCCCCCCTACGAGCAGTACTTC. It encodes CASSQIKTGAGTSGLPPYEQYF.

The rearrangement joins TRBV6-4 to TRBJ1-5; TRBD1 matches at 7 bases. Germline CDR1 and CDR2: MRHNA and SNTAGT. CDR3 size: 18 residues. V lost 6 bases to trimming and J lost 3 bases; unmatched junction nucleotides: 17. In DNA form, the CDR3 reads TGTGCCAGCAGGGGGGGTAGACAGGGTAGAGGGGCCAATCAGCCCCAGCATTTT. It yields the protein CASRGGRQGRGANQPQHF.

V is TRBV6-5 and J is TRBJ1-6, with D uncertain. The V gene's germline CDR1 is MNHEY and CDR2 SVGAGI. The V end was cut by 0 bases, the J end by 7 bases, with 7 bases between. The CDR3 has 14 amino acids. The CDR3 is CASSYSGSNSPLHF. For the CDR3, the DNA is TGTGCCAGCAGTTACTCAGGGAGCAATTCACCCCTCCACTTT.

The V call is TRBV28, the J call TRBJ1-2; D is perhaps TRBD1 (6 bases). Germline lookup yields CDR1 MDHEN and CDR2 SYDVKM. Trimming shortened V by 6 bases and J by 6 bases, and 17 bases separated the two germline ends. This CDR3 region has 14 residues. The CDR3 region is CASRPQGVWDGYTF. CDR3 nucleotides: TGTGCCAGCAGGCCACAGGGCGTTTGGGATGGCTACACCTTC.

The chain couples TRBV7-6 to TRBJ2-5; 8 bases align to TRBD2. Unmatched junction bases numbered 8, after V lost 1 base and J lost 4 bases. This CDR3 has 16 residues. The germline gives CDR1 SGHVS, CDR2 FNYEAQ. As DNA, the CDR3 is TGTGCCAGCAGCTTAGGGGGACGGACTAGCAGAGAGACCCAGTACTTC. Its translation is CASSLGGRTSRETQYF.

The chain employs TRBV2 and TRBJ1-1; tentatively, D is TRBD1 (6 bases). Trimming removed 5 bases at V and 0 bases at J, with 13 bases between. Germline V gene lookup returns CDR1 SNHLY and CDR2 FYNNEI. CDR3 length: 15 amino acids. The CDR3 nucleotides read TGTGCCAGCAGTCCTAGGACAGACCTGAACACTGAAGCTTTCTTT. Translated, it gives CASSPRTDLNTEAFF.

The chain combines TRBV6-4 with TRBJ2-2; possible D gene TRBD1, 5 bases. The V gene lost 3 bases and the J gene lost 3 bases, with 8 bases spanning the gap. CDR1 MRHNA and CDR2 SNTAGT come from the germline V gene. The CDR3 sequence is 14 residues long. This CDR3 is CASSEGRDTGELFF. CDR3 bases: TGTGCCAGCAGTGAGGGCAGGGACACCGGGGAGCTGTTTTTT.

The rearrangement links TRBV9 to TRBJ1-1, with a tentative D call TRBD1 (5 bases). The CDR3 contains 15 residues. Germline CDR1 reads SGDLS; CDR2 reads YYNGEE. V lost 4 bases and J 5 bases, leaving 18 bases between the germline ends. The chain's CDR3 is CASSSWGRGSTEAFF. The CDR3 DNA reads TGTGCCAGCAGCTCCTGGGGTAGGGGCAGTACTGAAGCTTTCTTT.

CDR3 DNA sequence: TGCGCCAGCAGCTTGACAGGTAATCAGCCCCAGCATTTT. This encodes CASSLTGNQPQHF. The chain couples TRBV5-1 to TRBJ1-5, with D possibly matching TRBD1 (5 bases). Trimming took off 1 base at V and 4 bases at J, with 6 bases between the two ends. This CDR3 contains 13 residues. From germline, CDR1 is SGHRS and CDR2 YFSETQ. Complete variable domain (other parts from reference TRBV5-1 and TRBJ1-5): KAGVTQTPRYLIKTRGQQVTLSCSPISGHRSVSWYQQTPGQGLQFLFEYFSETQRNKGNFPGRFSGRQFSNSRSEMNVSTLELGDSALYLCASSLTGNQPQHFGDGTRLSIL.

This chain uses TRBV6-6 with TRBJ2-7; D remains ambiguous. Germline V gene sequence: CDR1 MNHNY, CDR2 SVGAGI (reference sequence). This CDR3 region has 14 residues. V lost 0 bases and J 0 bases, leaving 6 bases between the germline ends. DNA for the CDR3: TGTGCCAGCAGTTACTCGGCGGCCTCCTACGAGCAGTACTTC. It specifies CASSYSAASYEQYF.

V is TRBV4-3 and J is TRBJ2-3; 8 bases align to TRBD2. V shed 2 bases, J shed 5 bases, and the junction held 6 bases outside the gene matches. Germline values: CDR1 LGHNA, CDR2 YSLEER. This CDR3 region has 15 residues. CDR3 nucleotide sequence: TGCGCCAGCAGCCAACAATCGGGAGGGAAAGATACGCAGTATTTT. This gives the protein CASSQQSGGKDTQYF.